This entry features one T cell receptor (beta chain) sequence. The antigen is unknown. This sample was included in a study of OX40 agonist ivuxolimab in advanced cancers. About the study: Participants, roughly 81% male, averaged around 60 years of age, ranging from about 20 to 80. In three patients, partial responses were observed, one with hepatocellular carcinoma and two with cutaneous melanoma.

This CDR3 comprises 15 residues. Trimming took off 5 bases at V and 0 bases at J, with 13 bases between the two ends. Germline loops: CDR1 SGHRS, CDR2 YFSETQ. The protocol was immunoSEQ multiplex PCR, while the TCRdb copy is restricted to in-frame clones and leaves out a portion. The sample lists around 80,000 clones, around 87% seen once, with 0.8% to 1% in the top ten. General study points: In the 0.1-3.0 mg/kg groups, partial responders showed among the lowest expansion. Certain nonresponding patients likewise had low normalized T-cell clonal expansion.

This TCR was recovered from an adult with an advanced solid tumor such as melanoma, head and neck, liver or kidney cancer. Sequenced here: CD4+ or CD8+ T cells sorted from blood, sampled in a trial of the OX40 agonist ivuxolimab. The chain is built from TRBV5-1 and TRBJ2-3; perhaps TRBD2 as D (6 bases). The CDR3, as DNA: TGCGCCAGCAGTTCTCTAGCGTCTAGCACAGATACGCAGTATTTT. It specifies CASSSLASSTDTQYF.